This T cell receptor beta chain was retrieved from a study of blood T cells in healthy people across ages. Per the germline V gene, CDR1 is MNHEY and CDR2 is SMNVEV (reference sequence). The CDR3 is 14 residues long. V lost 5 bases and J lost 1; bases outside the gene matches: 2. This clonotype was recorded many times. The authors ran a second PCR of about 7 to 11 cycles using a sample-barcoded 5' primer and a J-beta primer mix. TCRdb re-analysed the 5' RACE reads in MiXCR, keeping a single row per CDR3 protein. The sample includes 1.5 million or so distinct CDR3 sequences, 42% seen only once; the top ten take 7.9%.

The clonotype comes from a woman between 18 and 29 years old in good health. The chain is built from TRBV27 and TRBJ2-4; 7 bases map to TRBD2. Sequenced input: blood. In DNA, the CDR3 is TGTGCCAGCAGTGGGGAGGGGGCCAAAAACATTCAGTACTTC. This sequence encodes CASSGEGAKNIQYF.